The next 5 T cell receptor beta chains were all read from a single sample in a study of T-cell memory formation after mild COVID-19. TCRdb reprocessed the 5' RACE reads via MiXCR and lists one record per CDR3 protein. Among approximately 480,000 distinct CDR3 sequences listed, around a sixth were seen once. Material: PBMCs or a T cell subset sorted from them (not recorded which). The receptors were sampled from an adult woman who had mild COVID-19 (a few samples of this study predate the infection). Cell type and time point are not known.

This clonotype was seen more than once but under ten times. V usage is TRBV24-1 and J usage is TRBJ2-6; TRBD1 aligns across 7 bases. V dropped 5 bases and J dropped 0; count of bases not matched to a gene: 18. CDR3 size: 21 residues. Looked up from germline, CDR1 is KGHDR and CDR2 is SFDVKD. This chain's CDR3 is CATSGQGTHNPLSSGANVLTF. In DNA form, the CDR3 reads TGTGCCACCAGTGGACAGGGAACGCATAACCCCCTAAGCTCTGGGGCCAACGTCCTGACTTTC.

This clonotype was seen only a few times. The V and J genes are TRBV12-3 or TRBV12-4 and TRBJ2-2; 7 nucleotides agree with TRBD1. The CDR3 has 15 amino acids. The trim removed 3 bases at V and 2 bases at J, leaving 3 bases unmatched. Written as DNA, the CDR3 is TGTGCCAGCAGTTTTCGGGACAGCAACACCGGGGAGCTGTTTTTT. As protein: CASSFRDSNTGELFF.

A note on this clonotype: Since the CDR3 does not end with the conserved phenylalanine or tryptophan, this likely comes from a read error. This sequence joins TRBV12-3 or TRBV12-4 and TRBJ1-2; the D is unclear. The CDR3 totals 13 residues. DNA of the CDR3: TGTGCCAGCGGTTTGGGCGGCCACTATGGCTACACCTTA. Protein product: CASGLGGHYGYTL.

The chain links TRBV20-1 to TRBJ2-7; maybe TRBD2 (7 bases). V dropped 4 bases and J dropped 3 bases, with 13 bases sitting between them. The CDR3 is 13 amino acids. Germline CDR1 DFQATT, CDR2 SNEGSKA (reference sequence). In DNA form, the CDR3 reads TGCAGTGCTACGGGGGGACATATCTACGAGCAGTACTTC. This sequence encodes CSATGGHIYEQYF.

This clonotype was found a few times. The chain uses TRBV6-1 and TRBJ1-5; possibly TRBD1 for D (5 bases). There are 16 residues in the CDR3. Trimming stripped 4 bases from V and 0 bases from J, with 13 bases between. Germline V lookup: CDR1 MNHNS, CDR2 SASEGT. The CDR3 sequence: CASSGAGAYSNQPQHF. The CDR3 nucleotides are TGTGCCAGCAGTGGGGCCGGGGCTTATAGCAATCAGCCCCAGCATTTT.